The 17 T cell receptor beta chains below all came from one sample that was sequenced in a study of blood T cell repertoires in COVID-19. Libraries were prepared by immunoSEQ multiplex PCR; TCRdb keeps only in-frame clonotypes and omits some of them. In the table there are about 140,000 clones, around four fifths of which are singletons. Sequenced sample: PBMCs or T cells enriched from blood (not recorded which). The receptor set was obtained from a man in his 70s who had been exposed to COVID-19.

The sample holds one count of this clone. This chain uses TRBV5-8 with TRBJ1-1, with a weak D call TRBD1 (5 bases). This CDR3 contains 16 residues. Between the trimmed V and J ends, which lost 2 bases and 0 bases, there was a span of 14 bases. The V gene's germline CDR1 is SGHTS and CDR2 YDEGEE. In nucleotides, the CDR3 is TGTGCCAGCAGCTTTCGACAGACTGGCATGAACACTGAAGCTTTCTTT. It yields the protein CASSFRQTGMNTEAFF.

The chain carries TRBV5-1 and TRBJ2-7; 9 bases line up with TRBD1. Germline loops: CDR1 SGHRS, CDR2 YFSETQ. The CDR3 totals 14 residues. V lost 4 bases and J lost 5; bases outside the gene matches: 7. For the CDR3, the DNA is TGCGCCAGCAGCCTTGGGGACAGGGTTCACGAGCAGTACTTC. Translation: CASSLGDRVHEQYF.

The chain recombines TRBV29-1 with TRBJ1-1; the match to TRBD1 covers 7 bases. The CDR3 extends over 14 amino acids. Germline lookup yields CDR1 SQVTM and CDR2 ANQGSEA. V shed 8 bases, J shed 1 base, and the junction held 10 bases outside the gene matches. Here the CDR3 reads CSFHRGAGNTEAFF. The CDR3 region has the DNA TGCAGCTTCCACAGGGGCGCAGGGAACACTGAAGCTTTCTTT. The variable domain in full, with the rest retrieved from reference TRBV29-1 and TRBJ1-1, is SAVISQKPSRDICQRGTSLTIQCQVDSQVTMMFWYRQQPGQSLTLIATANQGSEATYESGFVIDKFPISRPNLTFSTLTVSNMSPEDSSIYLCSFHRGAGNTEAFFGQGTRLTVV.

The V and J genes are TRBV5-1 and TRBJ1-1; TRBD1 is a possible D gene (6 bases). Germline V gene sequence: CDR1 SGHRS, CDR2 YFSETQ. This CDR3 spans 15 amino acids. The germline V and J ends were trimmed by 3 bases and 8 bases, with 20 bases remaining between them. The CDR3 coding sequence is TGCGCCAGCAGCTCACAACTTGGCCGACAGGTCGAAGCTTTCTTT. This gives the protein CASSSQLGRQVEAFF.

V is TRBV27 and J is TRBJ1-5, with 7 bases identical to TRBD1. V lost 6 bases and J lost 0; bases outside the gene matches: 11. Germline lookup yields CDR1 MNHEY and CDR2 SMNVEV (reference sequence). CDR3 length equals 17 residues. Written as DNA, the CDR3 is TGTGCCAGCAGCCGAGACAGGGCTTCATATAGCAATCAGCCCCAGCATTTT. This codes for CASSRDRASYSNQPQHF.

The chain has TRBV6-2 or TRBV6-3 and TRBJ1-4; no firm D call. The CDR3 is 15 residues long. V lost 6 bases to trimming and J lost 4 bases, with 15 bases between them. Germline V gives CDR1 MNHEY, CDR2 SVGEGT. Here the CDR3 reads CASSPPRRFNEKLFF. DNA of the CDR3: TGTGCCAGCAGCCCTCCACGGCGGTTTAATGAAAAACTGTTTTTT.

V gene TRBV27 combines with J gene TRBJ2-7, with 14 bases matching TRBD2. V was pared by 5 bases and J by 7 bases, with 7 bases of the junction left unmatched. The CDR3 extends over 15 amino acids. The germline V gene encodes CDR1 MNHEY and CDR2 SMNVEV (reference sequence). CDR3 sequence: CASSPGLAGAGEQYF. In DNA, the CDR3 is TGTGCCAGCAGTCCGGGACTAGCGGGAGCGGGGGAGCAGTACTTC.

The chain carries TRBV3-1 (or the pseudogene TRBV3-2) and TRBJ1-1; D might be TRBD1 (5 bases). The CDR3 runs to 13 residues. V dropped 1 base and J dropped 11 bases, with 14 bases sitting between them. The V gene's germline CDR1 is LGHDT and CDR2 YNNKEL (reference sequence). CDR3 bases: TGTGCCAGCAGCCAAGTTGGGGGGTCGGTGGCTTTCTTT. The encoded protein is CASSQVGGSVAFF.

The chain uses TRBV4-1 and TRBJ1-3, with D uncertain. V lost 1 base and J 1 base, leaving 11 bases between the germline ends. The CDR3 has 16 amino acids. Germline lookup yields CDR1 MGHRA and CDR2 YSYEKL. CDR3 residues: CASSQGSAQSGNTIYF. The CDR3 bases are TGCGCCAGCAGCCAAGGTTCAGCACAGTCTGGAAACACCATATATTTT.

This clone has just one count. The genes are TRBV6-5 and TRBJ2-7; 10 bases agree with TRBD1. CDR1 is MNHEY, CDR2 SVGAGI, per germline. This CDR3 has 15 amino acids. The V and J ends lost 0 bases and 4 bases, in that order; junction bases with no gene match: 3. Written as DNA, the CDR3 is TGTGCCAGCAGTTACTCGGGACAGGGGCGGTACGAGCAGTACTTC. Translation: CASSYSGQGRYEQYF.

The J gene is TRBJ1-5, the V gene TRBV12-2. TRBV12-2 is deemed a pseudogene. This CDR3 has 15 residues. Here the CDR3 reads CASRLVYLYYQPQHF. CDR3 DNA: TGTGCAAGTCGCTTAGTTTACCTATACTATCAGCCCCAGCATTTT.

The rearrangement joins TRBV2 to TRBJ2-7, with D perhaps TRBD1 (5 bases). The CDR3 totals 13 residues. With 8 bases removed from V and 4 bases from J, the gap between germline ends came to 15 bases. The germline V gene encodes CDR1 SNHLY and CDR2 FYNNEI. CDR3 nucleotide sequence: TGTGCCAGCTTGTACCGGCCAGGGTACGAGCAGTACTTC. Amino acids: CASLYRPGYEQYF. The complete variable domain, with remaining parts taken from reference TRBV2 and TRBJ2-7, reads EPEVTQTPSHQVTQMGQEVILRCVPISNHLYFYWYRQILGQKVEFLVSFYNNEISEKSEIFDDQFSVERPDGSNFTLKIRSTKLEDSAMYFCASLYRPGYEQYFGPGTRLTVT.

The V and J genes are TRBV4-1 and TRBJ2-7; 7 bases align to TRBD1. V dropped 0 bases and J dropped 2; count of bases not matched to a gene: 4. CDR3 length: 15 amino acids. Germline loops: CDR1 MGHRA, CDR2 YSYEKL. The CDR3 coding sequence is TGCGCCAGCAGCCAAGATGGACAGGTCCCCTACGAGCAGTACTTC. This sequence encodes CASSQDGQVPYEQYF.

The chain joins TRBV6-5 to TRBJ1-6; D is perhaps TRBD1 (6 bases). Germline V lookup: CDR1 MNHEY, CDR2 SVGAGI. The length of the CDR3 is 15 residues. V was clipped by 6 bases and J by 10 bases, with 19 bases between them. This CDR3 is CASRVQGRRESPLHF. The CDR3 nucleotides read TGTGCCAGCAGGGTACAGGGTAGGAGAGAGTCACCCCTCCACTTT.

The J gene is TRBJ1-3, the V gene TRBV29-1, with a tentative D call TRBD1 (6 bases). The CDR3 totals 11 residues. Germline V lookup: CDR1 SQVTM, CDR2 ANQGSEA. V was pared by 6 bases and J by 7 bases, with 10 bases between. The CDR3 region is CSVAGANTIYF. CDR3 nucleotides: TGCAGCGTGGCAGGGGCCAACACCATATATTTT.

The chain is built from TRBV10-3 and TRBJ1-5, with 10 positions matching TRBD1. V was clipped by 0 bases and J by 7 bases; unmatched bases: 3. Germline V CDR1 and CDR2: ENHRY, SYGVKD. The CDR3 has 15 amino acids. CDR3 amino acids: CAISESGQGGQPQHF. CDR3 in DNA: TGTGCCATCAGTGAGTCCGGACAGGGGGGCCAGCCCCAGCATTTT.

The chain joins TRBV5-1 to TRBJ1-2; 11 nucleotides agree with TRBD1. Losses at the gene ends were 4 bases for V and 2 bases for J; bases not matched to a gene: 4. The CDR3 contains 15 residues. Germline V lookup: CDR1 SGHRS, CDR2 YFSETQ. CDR3 protein: CASSSGTGGNYGYTF. DNA of the CDR3: TGCGCCAGCAGCAGCGGGACAGGGGGGAACTATGGCTACACCTTC.